Described below is a single T cell receptor beta chain sequence and its context. Its target is not known. The sample belongs to a study of identical twins. Study-wide results and limits: Donors were not followed over many years; analysis was cross-sectional.

This CDR3 region has 14 residues. The V and J ends lost 0 bases and 10 bases, in that order; junction bases with no gene match: 7. The V gene's germline CDR1 is DFQATT and CDR2 SNEGSKA (reference sequence). Each CDR3 protein is one row after TCRdb ran MiXCR on the 5' RACE reads. The table includes roughly 250,000 distinct CDR3 sequences, over 13% detected once. The receptor's source is a woman under 30 in good health. The chain links TRBV20-1 to TRBJ2-7; TRBD2 matches 12 bases. The sample taken for sequencing was memory (CD45RO+) T cells sorted from blood. The CDR3 loop reads CSARDGASGRAQYF. The CDR3 DNA is TGCAGTGCTAGAGATGGAGCTAGCGGGAGGGCTCAGTACTTC.